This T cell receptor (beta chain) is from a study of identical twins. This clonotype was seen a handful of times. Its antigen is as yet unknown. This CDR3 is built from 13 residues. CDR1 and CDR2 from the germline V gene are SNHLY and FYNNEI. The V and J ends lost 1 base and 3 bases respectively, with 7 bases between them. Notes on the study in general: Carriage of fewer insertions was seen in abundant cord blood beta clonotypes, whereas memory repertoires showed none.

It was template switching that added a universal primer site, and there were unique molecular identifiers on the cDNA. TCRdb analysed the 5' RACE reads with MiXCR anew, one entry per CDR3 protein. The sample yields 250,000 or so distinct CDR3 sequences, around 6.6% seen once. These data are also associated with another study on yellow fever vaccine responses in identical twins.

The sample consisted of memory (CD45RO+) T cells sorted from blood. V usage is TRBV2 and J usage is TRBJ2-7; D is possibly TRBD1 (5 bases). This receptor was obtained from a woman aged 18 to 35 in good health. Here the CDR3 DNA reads TGTGCCAGCAGTGAAGGACAGAGCTACGAGCAGTACGTC. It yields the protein CASSEGQSYEQYV.